This T cell receptor (beta chain) was profiled in a study of T cells in Graves' hyperthyroidism and ophthalmopathy. Trimming stripped 5 bases from V and 12 bases from J, with 14 bases between. The CDR3 contains 12 residues. TCR beta CDR3 regions were amplified from RNA transcripts. The primer set for the first-round RT-PCR of the TCR CDR3 was HTBI. From the multiplex PCR reads, TCRdb called clonotypes with MiXCR, one entry per CDR3 protein. The sample lists roughly 700,000 distinct CDR3 sequences, about 14% occurring once. This clonotype has a handful of counts. Sequencing was done on a sample of blood. The chain is built from TRBV12-3 or TRBV12-4 and TRBJ2-1; D gene unclear. This receptor was obtained from a young woman with Graves' hyperthyroidism. DNA for the CDR3: TGTGCCAGCAGTCCCCCGGAGCCGGTGCAGTTCTTC. This gives the protein CASSPPEPVQFF.